Listed below are T cell receptor beta chains from one sample, sequenced in a study of CXCR3-negative and CXCR3-positive naive CD8 T cells. TCRdb reprocessed the 5' RACE reads and reports one entry per CDR3 protein, with no DNA. The repertoire shows some 130,000 distinct CDR3 sequences; the top ten hold roughly 0.3%. The sample taken for sequencing was naive CXCR3- CD8+ T cells from blood. The receptors were gathered from a human donor in good health. Some clones in this sample may be carry-over from other donors' samples. The CDR3 runs from the conserved cysteine through the conserved F or W.

v_gene: TRBV3-1; j_gene: TRBJ2-2; CDR3aa: CASSPWTYNSPSGELFF
v_gene: TRBV10-1; j_gene: TRBJ1-1; CDR3aa: CASSESKIASTEAFF
v_gene: TRBV12-3/TRBV12-4; j_gene: TRBJ1-5; CDR3aa: CASSLGVQPQHF
v_gene: TRBV29-1; j_gene: TRBJ1-2; CDR3aa: CSVDPPSGGYTF
v_gene: TRBV19; j_gene: TRBJ2-5; CDR3aa: CASRRGAGETQYF
v_gene: TRBV29-1; j_gene: TRBJ2-1; CDR3aa: CSVEDRDRGPNEQFF
v_gene: TRBV20-1; j_gene: TRBJ2-7; CDR3aa: CSARENGGNYEQYF
v_gene: TRBV29-1; j_gene: TRBJ1-1; CDR3aa: CSVVYLETEAFF
v_gene: TRBV3-1; j_gene: TRBJ2-7; CDR3aa: CASSQGEGEQYF
v_gene: TRBV9; j_gene: TRBJ1-2; CDR3aa: CASSVDNHGSYGYTF
v_gene: TRBV20-1; j_gene: TRBJ2-1; CDR3aa: CSANTGLGNEQFF
v_gene: TRBV29-1; j_gene: TRBJ2-3; CDR3aa: CSARPTAAAYTDTQYF
v_gene: TRBV20-1; j_gene: TRBJ2-7; CDR3aa: CSARGEGGGTKGFGEQYF
v_gene: TRBV5-1; j_gene: TRBJ2-1; CDR3aa: CASTSRGEGHEQFF
v_gene: TRBV20-1; j_gene: TRBJ2-4; CDR3aa: CSARPVGLAKNIQYF
v_gene: TRBV7-9; j_gene: TRBJ2-7; CDR3aa: CASSWTSGVEQYF
v_gene: TRBV6-5; j_gene: TRBJ2-3; CDR3aa: CASSYSWRDVQYF
v_gene: TRBV4-2; j_gene: TRBJ2-7; CDR3aa: CASSQDGSGAYEQYF
v_gene: TRBV13; j_gene: TRBJ1-4; CDR3aa: CASSQGTGVKLFF
v_gene: TRBV6-5; j_gene: TRBJ2-5; CDR3aa: CASSYEGVTETQYF
v_gene: TRBV19; j_gene: TRBJ1-5; CDR3aa: CAVSTGLRQPQHF
v_gene: TRBV5-5; j_gene: TRBJ1-1; CDR3aa: CASSFGKTGTEAFF
v_gene: TRBV12-3/TRBV12-4; j_gene: TRBJ2-1; CDR3aa: CASSFPSGSSYNEQFF
v_gene: TRBV29-1; j_gene: TRBJ2-1; CDR3aa: CSVGTGNYNEQFF
v_gene: TRBV11-2; j_gene: TRBJ2-1; CDR3aa: CASSLEAMPYNEQFF
v_gene: TRBV7-9; j_gene: TRBJ1-2; CDR3aa: CASSLTEGSRNGYTF
v_gene: TRBV6-6; j_gene: TRBJ2-7; CDR3aa: CASSQESGLSYEQYF
v_gene: TRBV9; j_gene: TRBJ2-2; CDR3aa: CASSARTRDPNTGELFF